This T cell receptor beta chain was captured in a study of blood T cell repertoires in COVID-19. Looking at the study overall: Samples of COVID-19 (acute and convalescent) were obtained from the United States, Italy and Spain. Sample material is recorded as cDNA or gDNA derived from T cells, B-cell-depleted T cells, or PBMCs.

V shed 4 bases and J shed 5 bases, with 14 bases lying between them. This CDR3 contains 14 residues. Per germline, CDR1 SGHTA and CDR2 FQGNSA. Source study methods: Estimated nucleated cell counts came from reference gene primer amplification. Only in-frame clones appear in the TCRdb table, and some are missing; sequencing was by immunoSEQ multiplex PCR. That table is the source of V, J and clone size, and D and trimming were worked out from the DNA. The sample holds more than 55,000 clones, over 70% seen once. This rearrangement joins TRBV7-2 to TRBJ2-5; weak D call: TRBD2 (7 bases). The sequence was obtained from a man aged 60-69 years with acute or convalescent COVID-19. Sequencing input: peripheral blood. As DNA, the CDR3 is TGTGCCAGCAGCTACGACGGGGGGCAGGAGACCCAGTACTTC. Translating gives CASSYDGGQETQYF.